Each of the 17 T cell receptor beta chains below was sequenced from the same sample in a study of CD8 T cells in ankylosing spondylitis. TCRdb re-derived calls from the 5' RACE reads in MiXCR, one entry per CDR3 protein. The profile shows about 360,000 distinct CDR3 sequences, roughly 20% of them singletons. Specimen: blood, either unsorted or a sorted T cell fraction (not recorded which). These TCRs come from a male donor with ankylosing spondylitis or in good health (not recorded which).

CDR3 coding DNA: TGTGCCAGCACCGCGAAGGGGACCCAGTACTTC. Amino acid sequence: CASTAKGTQYF. The chain has TRBV5-4 and TRBJ2-5; no reliable D call. The CDR3 sequence is 11 residues long. The V gene's germline CDR1 is SGHNT and CDR2 YYREEE (reference sequence). The V end was cut by 6 bases, the J end by 7 bases, with 10 bases between.

This clonotype was picked up a small number of times. V is TRBV29-1 and J is TRBJ2-7, with 10 bases identical to TRBD1. J was trimmed by 6 bases and V by 7 bases; bases with no gene match: 12. There are 14 residues in the CDR3. Germline V CDR1 and CDR2: SQVTM, ANQGSEA. CDR3 DNA: TGCAGCGGTTACGTTCAGGGACAGGGGACCGAGCAGTACTTC. Protein sequence: CSGYVQGQGTEQYF.

This clonotype was seen more than once but under ten times. The chain couples TRBV4-1 to TRBJ2-3; tentative D call: TRBD2 (7 bases). Trimming stripped 4 bases from V and 5 bases from J, with 19 bases between. In germline, CDR1 is MGHRA, CDR2 YSYEKL. This CDR3 has 16 amino acids. Here the CDR3 DNA reads TGCGCCAGCAGCCCCCTAGGGGGGGGGGGCGGAGATACGCAGTATTTT. This sequence encodes CASSPLGGGGGDTQYF.

The J gene is TRBJ2-3, the V gene TRBV12-5, with 8 bases identical to TRBD2. Germline V gives CDR1 LGHNT, CDR2 FRNRAP. V gave up 3 bases and J gave up 2 bases; unmatched junction bases: 7. The CDR3 has 16 amino acids. The CDR3 loop is CASGFLAGTDTDTQYF. CDR3 in DNA: TGTGCTAGTGGTTTCCTAGCGGGTACAGACACAGATACGCAGTATTTT.

The rearrangement joins TRBV2 to TRBJ2-3; D not resolved. The CDR3 runs to 16 residues. V dropped 6 bases and J dropped 2 bases, with 18 bases sitting between them. Germline values: CDR1 SNHLY, CDR2 FYNNEI. The CDR3 loop reads CASSRVTDSDTDTQYF. CDR3 nucleotide sequence: TGTGCCAGCAGCCGCGTTACAGATTCTGACACAGATACGCAGTATTTT.

The rearrangement links TRBV9 to TRBJ2-7, with D unclear. The CDR3 has 12 amino acids. V lost 3 bases, J lost 0 bases, and 4 bases lay in between. The germline V gene has CDR1 SGDLS and CDR2 YYNGEE. The CDR3 sequence: CASSDDSYEQYF. DNA for the CDR3: TGTGCCAGCAGCGACGACTCCTACGAGCAGTACTTC.

This clonotype was counted only a few times. This sequence joins TRBV9 and TRBJ2-1, with 11 nucleotides matching TRBD2. Trimming at V came to 0 bases and at J to 8 bases, leaving 1 base not matched to a gene. The CDR3 is 14 residues long. Germline CDR1 is SGDLS and CDR2 is YYNGEE. The CDR3 sequence: CASSVELAGDEQFF. CDR3 DNA: TGTGCCAGCAGCGTAGAACTAGCGGGGGATGAGCAGTTCTTC.

This clonotype was seen ten or more times. This chain uses TRBV2 with TRBJ2-5, with 7 positions matching TRBD1. J was trimmed by 4 bases and V by 1 base; bases with no gene match: 12. Germline V gene data show CDR1 as SNHLY and CDR2 as FYNNEI. The CDR3 spans 17 residues. CDR3 loop: CASSEENQGVVGETQYF. The CDR3 nucleotides are TGTGCCAGCAGTGAAGAAAATCAGGGGGTAGTCGGAGAGACCCAGTACTTC.

This clonotype was observed a few times. V gene TRBV14 combines with J gene TRBJ2-1; D is ambiguous. Germline-derived CDR1 and CDR2 are SGHDN and FVKESK. The CDR3 has 15 amino acids. V lost 2 bases, J lost 0 bases, and 8 bases lay in between. CDR3 coding DNA: TGTGCCAGCAGCCAATATCAAAACTCCTACAATGAGCAGTTCTTC. Translation gives CASSQYQNSYNEQFF.

This clonotype was picked up a small number of times. V is TRBV7-9 and J is TRBJ2-7; D is uncertain. V was cut by 4 bases and J by 2 bases, with 12 bases left in between. Germline V gives CDR1 SEHNR, CDR2 FQNEAQ (reference sequence). This CDR3 region has 14 residues. CDR3 protein: CASSSSIIPYEQYF. Here the CDR3 DNA reads TGTGCCAGCAGCTCCTCTATAATCCCCTACGAGCAGTACTTC. Full variable domain (rest looked up from reference TRBV7-9 and TRBJ2-7): DTGVSQNPRHKITKRGQNVTFRCDPISEHNRLYWYRQTLGQGPEFLTYFQNEAQLEKSRLLSDRFSAERPKGSFSTLEIQRTEQGDSAMYLCASSSSIIPYEQYFGPGTRLTVT.

This clonotype was counted a few times. The gene calls are TRBV5-1 and TRBJ2-2; D call uncertain. The CDR3 covers 13 residues. V lost 0 bases, J lost 6 bases, and 6 bases lay in between. Per germline, CDR1 SGHRS and CDR2 YFSETQ. The DNA of the CDR3 is TGCGCCAGCAGCTTGGCGCTCTCCGGGGAGCTGTTTTTT. The encoded protein is CASSLALSGELFF.

This clonotype was detected a few times. The CDR3 reads CASFDRSSYNEQFF. Here the CDR3 DNA reads TGTGCCAGCTTCGACAGGAGCTCCTACAATGAGCAGTTCTTC. J is TRBJ2-1 and V is TRBV28; D is perhaps TRBD1 (6 bases). This CDR3 is built from 14 residues. Trimming left V 8 bases short and J 0 bases short, with 11 bases between. The germline V gene encodes CDR1 MDHEN and CDR2 SYDVKM.

This chain links TRBV20-1 with TRBJ2-6, with D unresolved. This CDR3 has 17 amino acids. Trimming cost V 3 bases and J 2 bases, with 17 bases left between them. The germline V gene has CDR1 DFQATT and CDR2 SNEGSKA (reference sequence). CDR3: CSASATPVETGANVLTF. The DNA for the CDR3 is TGCAGTGCTAGCGCGACACCGGTGGAGACTGGGGCCAACGTCCTGACTTTC.

V usage is TRBV7-6 and J usage is TRBJ2-7; the match to TRBD1 covers 7 bases. V trimming: 4 bases; J trimming: 4 bases; junction bases outside the gene matches: 10. This CDR3 spans 15 amino acids. The germline V gene has CDR1 SGHVS and CDR2 FNYEAQ. In DNA form, the CDR3 reads TGTGCCAGCAGCTCCGACAGGGAAGGAATGTACGAGCAGTACTTC. It is translated as CASSSDREGMYEQYF.

This clonotype showed up just a few times. The chain is built from TRBV20-1 and TRBJ2-1, with D perhaps TRBD1 or TRBD2 (5 bases each). Germline CDR1 is DFQATT and CDR2 is SNEGSKA (reference sequence). The V end lost 3 bases, the J end lost 5 bases, and 8 bases lay between the germline ends. The CDR3 has 12 amino acids. CDR3 sequence reads: CSASRGDNEQFF. The CDR3 coding sequence is TGCAGTGCTAGTAGGGGAGACAATGAGCAGTTCTTC.

The V gene is TRBV12-3 or TRBV12-4, the J gene TRBJ2-2; D unresolved. The CDR3 spans 12 residues. The germline V and J ends were trimmed by 6 bases and 4 bases, with 6 bases remaining between them. CDR3 nucleotides: TGTGCCAGCAGCCACCCCACCGGGGAGCTGTTTTTT. Translated: CASSHPTGELFF.

The V call is TRBV11-2, the J call TRBJ2-2; D not resolved. Germline loops: CDR1 SGHAT, CDR2 FQNNGV. The V gene lost 5 bases and the J gene lost 2 bases, with 15 bases spanning the gap. The CDR3 contains 16 residues. CDR3 sequence (DNA): TGTGCCAGCAGCCGCAACCTCCTCGAAAACACCGGGGAGCTGTTTTTT. Translating gives CASSRNLLENTGELFF.